The clone carrying this TCR beta chain has only a few counts. Selected positively for CCR7 and CD45RO-negative, naive CD8 cells excluded terminally differentiated effector memory CD45RA+ cells. The germline gives CDR1 SEHNR, CDR2 FQNEAQ (reference sequence). The CDR3 totals 12 residues. With V trimmed by 5 bases and J by 14 bases, 9 bases remained unmatched. Assay used: immunoSEQ multiplex PCR; TCRdb lists only in-frame clones, some missing. The table includes around 1.9 million clones, around 93% detected once. This entry is derived from a study of shared clonotypes between healthy human individuals.

What was sequenced was naive CD8+ T cells from PBMCs. The chain links TRBV7-9 to TRBJ2-1; TRBD2 matches 7 bases. This clonotype was obtained from a man younger than 35 in good health. Some clones in this sample may be carry-over from other donors' samples. The CDR3 nucleotides are TGTGCCAGCAGCCCGTGGCGGGAGCAGGAGTTCTTC. Translated, it gives CASSPWREQEFF.